The 30 T cell receptor beta chains listed next were all sequenced from one sample in a study of Graves' ophthalmopathy and Graves' hyperthyroidism. Amplification from RNA transcripts yielded the TCR beta CDR3 regions. Second-round multiplex PCR came after a first-round RT-PCR that employed HTBI primers. MiXCR, applied by TCRdb to the multiplex PCR reads, yields one record per CDR3 protein. The top ten clones hold under 3.5% of a sample with around 600,000 distinct CDR3 sequences, over 40% of them seen once. Input material: peripheral blood. These receptors all stem from an adult man with Graves' ophthalmopathy.

This clonotype showed up just once. The chain links TRBV7-9 to TRBJ2-7; perhaps TRBD1 as D (6 bases). Germline V gene sequence: CDR1 SEHNR, CDR2 FQNEAQ (reference sequence). CDR3 length: 15 amino acids. V lost 4 bases, J lost 0 bases, and 13 bases lay in between. CDR3 nucleotides: TGTGCCAGCAGCTCAGGGGACGGACGCTCCTACGAGCAGTACTTC. Protein product: CASSSGDGRSYEQYF.

This chain uses TRBV19 with TRBJ2-6; TRBD1 aligns across 7 bases. The CDR3 sequence is 19 residues long. Losses at the gene ends were 2 bases for V and 1 base for J; bases not matched to a gene: 11. Germline V gene data show CDR1 as LNHDA and CDR2 as SQIVND (reference sequence). This CDR3 is CASSITNRGGSSGANVLTF. CDR3 nucleotide sequence: TGTGCCAGTAGTATAACGAACAGGGGCGGTTCGTCTGGGGCCAACGTCCTGACTTTC.

This sequence joins TRBV7-2 and TRBJ2-5; D not resolved. Germline CDR1 SGHTA, CDR2 FQGNSA. The CDR3 is made up of 13 amino acids. V was pared by 4 bases and J by 2 bases, with 8 bases between. CDR3 nucleotides: TGTGCCAGCAGCTACCTACGACAAGAGACCCAGTACTTC. Residues: CASSYLRQETQYF.

This chain links TRBV7-2 with TRBJ2-7, with D possibly TRBD2 on 6 matching bases. The CDR3 sequence is 15 residues long. Germline CDR1 is SGHTA and CDR2 is FQGNSA. The ends were cut back, 5 bases at V and 3 bases at J, with 17 bases in the middle. CDR3 residues: CASSPMNTGGYEQYF. CDR3 in DNA: TGTGCCAGCAGCCCCATGAACACCGGGGGCTACGAGCAGTACTTC. The full variable domain, with the rest looked up from reference TRBV7-2 and TRBJ2-7, is GAGVSQSPSNKVTEKGKDVELRCDPISGHTALYWYRQSLGQGLEFLIYFQGNSAPDKSGLPSDRFSAERTGGSVSTLTIQRTQQEDSAVYLCASSPMNTGGYEQYFGPGTRLTVT.

The V call is TRBV19, the J call TRBJ1-4; a weak D match, TRBD1 (6 bases). CDR1 LNHDA and CDR2 SQIVND come from the germline V gene (reference sequence). Trimming shortened V by 3 bases and J by 5 bases, and 13 bases separated the two germline ends. The CDR3 totals 15 residues. The CDR3 loop is CASSMIGDNNEKLFF. The CDR3 region has the DNA TGTGCCAGTAGTATGATAGGGGACAACAATGAAAAACTGTTTTTT.

In the case of this clonotype: The junction differs from germline at one of its ends, possibly a read error. The chain recombines TRBV9 with TRBJ1-1; unclear D gene. Germline CDR1 and CDR2: SGDLS and YYNGEE. This CDR3 comprises 12 residues. This CDR3 reads CASSVGSTEASF. In DNA, the CDR3 is TGTGCCAGCAGCGTAGGAAGCACTGAAGCTTCCTTT.

This clonotype was recorded only once. The V and J genes are TRBV4-1 and TRBJ1-2; tentatively, D is TRBD1 (6 bases). This CDR3 has 14 residues. Germline CDR1 reads MGHRA; CDR2 reads YSYEKL. With 1 base removed from V and 5 bases from J, the gap between germline ends came to 11 bases. The CDR3 region has the DNA TGCGCCAGCAGCCAAGTATTAGGGGGGTATGGCTACACCTTC. Translation gives CASSQVLGGYGYTF.

This clonotype was recorded only once. The chain recombines TRBV5-1 with TRBJ2-7; D possibly corresponds to TRBD1 (6 bases). V was clipped by 0 bases and J by 2 bases, with 15 bases between them. Germline values: CDR1 SGHRS, CDR2 YFSETQ. The CDR3 runs 16 residues. DNA of the CDR3: TGCGCCAGCAGCTTGGGGCTACGTAGGGACACCTACGAGCAGTACTTC. Its translation: CASSLGLRRDTYEQYF.

This clonotype was counted many times. The chain is built from TRBV2 and TRBJ1-5, with TRBD1 matching over 7 bases. The J segment lost 4 bases and the V segment lost 6 bases, leaving 9 bases of the junction unmatched. This CDR3 has 15 residues. Germline V CDR1 and CDR2: SNHLY, FYNNEI. The CDR3 protein is CASSLSGQPNQPQHF. The CDR3 DNA reads TGTGCCAGCAGCCTTTCGGGACAGCCAAATCAGCCCCAGCATTTT.

This clonotype has a count of ten or more. The V and J genes are TRBV10-3 and TRBJ1-6; D is unresolved. The CDR3 totals 13 residues. The germline gives CDR1 ENHRY, CDR2 SYGVKD. V lost 9 bases and J 6 bases, leaving 12 bases between the germline ends. CDR3 DNA sequence: TGTGCCATACAAGTATCCCCTAATTCACCCCTCCACTTT. Residues: CAIQVSPNSPLHF.

This clonotype was counted ten times or more. The chain employs TRBV13 and TRBJ2-7; 8 bases fit TRBD1. The CDR3 is made up of 13 amino acids. Looked up from germline, CDR1 is PRHDT and CDR2 is FYEKMQ (reference sequence). V shed 5 bases and J 3 bases; nucleotides not matched to a gene: 3. The CDR3 spells CASSGQGFYEQYF. The CDR3 bases are TGTGCCAGCAGCGGACAGGGTTTCTACGAGCAGTACTTC.

This chain uses TRBV11-3 with TRBJ2-5; D is possibly TRBD1 (6 bases). The CDR3 covers 17 residues. The V end was cut by 1 base, the J end by 4 bases, with 19 bases between. Germline V gene lookup returns CDR1 SGHNT and CDR2 YENEEA. CDR3 nucleotides: TGTGCCAGCAGCTTAGCTCTAGTAGGCAGGGGTGCAGAGACCCAGTACTTC. Translation gives CASSLALVGRGAETQYF.

The genes are TRBV20-1 and TRBJ1-2, with 8 bases matching TRBD1. Germline V CDR1 and CDR2: DFQATT, SNEGSKA (reference sequence). Unmatched junction bases numbered 9, after V lost 3 bases and J lost 0 bases. This CDR3 region has 16 residues. The CDR3 coding sequence is TGCAGTGCTAGGGACAGGGACACCGGGGCTAACTATGGCTACACCTTC. This codes for CSARDRDTGANYGYTF.

The CDR3 sequence is CSARSPTGFGEQYF. The CDR3 DNA sequence: TGCAGTGCTAGATCTCCGACAGGGTTCGGGGAGCAGTACTTC. The chain couples TRBV20-1 to TRBJ2-7; 7 bases line up with TRBD1. Germline loops: CDR1 DFQATT, CDR2 SNEGSKA (reference sequence). This CDR3 comprises 14 residues. The J segment lost 7 bases and the V segment lost 2 bases, leaving 11 bases of the junction unmatched.

This clonotype was seen repeatedly, ten times or more. V gene TRBV11-2 combines with J gene TRBJ1-1; D unresolved. The CDR3 is 15 residues long. V lost 1 base and J lost 1, with 10 bases in between. Germline V lookup: CDR1 SGHAT, CDR2 FQNNGV. CDR3 residues: CASSLGPGANTEAFF. Here the CDR3 DNA reads TGTGCCAGCAGCTTAGGACCGGGAGCGAACACTGAAGCTTTCTTT.

The genes are TRBV29-1 and TRBJ2-5; TRBD2 aligns across 10 bases. The V and J ends lost 6 bases and 6 bases, in that order; junction bases with no gene match: 4. Germline values: CDR1 SQVTM, CDR2 ANQGSEA. There are 12 residues in the CDR3. The CDR3 DNA follows: TGCAGCGTAGCGGGAGGGCAGAAGACCCAGTACTTC. Translated, it gives CSVAGGQKTQYF.

This clonotype appeared many times. The chain joins TRBV25-1 to TRBJ2-7; 11 nucleotides match TRBD2. The CDR3 runs to 12 residues. The trim removed 8 bases at V and 6 bases at J, leaving 3 bases unmatched. The V gene's germline CDR1 is MGHDK and CDR2 SYGVNS. For the CDR3, the DNA is TGTGCCAGCGGCCTAGCGGGAGGCGAGCAGTACTTC. Translated, it gives CASGLAGGEQYF.

The chain combines TRBV30 with TRBJ1-1; no clear D gene. The germline gives CDR1 GTSNPN, CDR2 SVGIG (reference sequence). The ends were cut back, 4 bases at V and 3 bases at J, with 12 bases in the middle. This CDR3 comprises 13 residues. The CDR3 DNA follows: TGTGCCTGGATACCAGGCACCTACACTGAAGCTTTCTTT. Encoded protein: CAWIPGTYTEAFF. The complete variable domain, with remaining parts taken from reference TRBV30 and TRBJ1-1, reads SQTIHQWPATLVQPVGSPLSLECTVEGTSNPNLYWYRQAAGRGLQLLFYSVGIGQISSEVPQNLSASRPQDRQFILSSKKLLLSDSGFYLCAWIPGTYTEAFFGQGTRLTVV.

The chain couples TRBV5-6 to TRBJ1-5; TRBD1 matches 7 bases. Germline assignment: CDR1 SGHDT and CDR2 YYEEEE. Trimming at V came to 4 bases and at J to 3 bases, leaving 7 bases not matched to a gene. This CDR3 region has 15 residues. The chain's CDR3 is CASSHKTGNNQPQHF. CDR3 DNA: TGTGCCAGCAGCCATAAGACAGGGAACAATCAGCCCCAGCATTTT.

This clonotype was counted at least ten times. The rearrangement uses TRBV10-3 and TRBJ1-5; 7 positions agree with TRBD1. The CDR3 has 15 residues. Germline V gene lookup returns CDR1 ENHRY and CDR2 SYGVKD. V gave up 7 bases and J gave up 5 bases; unmatched junction bases: 11. The DNA for the CDR3 is TGTGCCATCAAGGCGGCAGGGGGTGTGGATCAGCCCCAGCATTTT. The encoded protein is CAIKAAGGVDQPQHF.

This clonotype was seen ten or more times. The chain couples TRBV25-1 to TRBJ2-7, with TRBD1 matching over 10 bases. Germline-derived CDR1 and CDR2 are MGHDK and SYGVNS. Trimming cost V 1 base and J 3 bases; bases outside gene matches: 0. This CDR3 has 14 amino acids. Here the CDR3 reads CASSEWDRGYEQYF. The CDR3 nucleotides read TGTGCCAGCAGTGAATGGGACAGGGGCTACGAGCAGTACTTC.

The CDR3 loop reads CATSSEDRGNTEAFF. CDR3 bases: TGTGCCACCAGCAGTGAGGACAGGGGGAACACTGAAGCTTTCTTT. The chain uses TRBV15 and TRBJ1-1; TRBD1 matches at 9 bases. V lost 3 bases to trimming and J lost 1 base; unmatched junction nucleotides: 3. CDR3 length: 15 residues. Germline lookup yields CDR1 LNHNV and CDR2 YYDKDF (reference sequence).

This clonotype appeared a few times. The rearrangement joins TRBV3-1 to TRBJ1-1, with D unclear. The CDR3 sequence is 15 residues long. CDR1 LGHDT and CDR2 YNNKEL come from the germline V gene (reference sequence). V was cut by 3 bases and J by 2 bases, with 13 bases left in between. CDR3 nucleotides: TGTGCCAGCAGCCAGTCCCGGGGAGAAAACACTGAAGCTTTCTTT. Its translation is CASSQSRGENTEAFF.

This clonotype was seen many times. This chain joins TRBV20-1 and TRBJ1-5; weak D call: TRBD1 (5 bases). CDR1 and CDR2 (germline): DFQATT, SNEGSKA (reference sequence). With 5 bases removed from V and 10 bases from J, the gap between germline ends came to 18 bases. This CDR3 has 13 amino acids. The CDR3 DNA reads TGCAGTGCTTACAGGAGGCACCCAGGACCCCAGCATTTT. This gives the protein CSAYRRHPGPQHF.

Notes on this clonotype: This CDR3 fails to terminate in the conserved phenylalanine or tryptophan, so it likely reflects a read error. The chain employs TRBV19 and TRBJ2-5; a weak D match, TRBD1 (6 bases). This CDR3 region has 13 residues. Looked up from germline, CDR1 is LNHDA and CDR2 is SQIVND (reference sequence). Trimming took 7 bases from V and 2 from J, leaving 11 bases between them. The CDR3 is CASNKGTQETQYS. For the CDR3, the DNA is TGTGCCAGTAATAAGGGGACACAAGAGACCCAGTACTCC.

This clonotype was counted at least ten times. The gene calls are TRBV5-1 and TRBJ2-2; D is perhaps TRBD1 or TRBD2 (5 bases each). V was trimmed by 4 bases and J by 5 bases, leaving 15 bases between them. CDR3 length: 15 amino acids. CDR1 SGHRS and CDR2 YFSETQ come from the germline V gene. CDR3 region: CASSVSGTSTGELFF. DNA for the CDR3: TGCGCCAGCAGCGTATCCGGGACCTCGACCGGGGAGCTGTTTTTT.

A remark on this clonotype: A junction boundary mismatches the germline segment, possibly from a read error. The DNA for the CDR3 is TGTGCCACCAGGGACTCGGGGGCGAACACTGAAGCTTTC. Translating gives CATRDSGANTEAF. The chain links TRBV24-1 to TRBJ2-6; D possibly uses TRBD1 or TRBD2 (6 bases each). Germline-derived CDR1 and CDR2 are KGHDR and SFDVKD. The CDR3 has 13 residues.

V and J are TRBV7-9 and TRBJ1-5, with 11 bases fitting TRBD1. The ends lost 5 bases at V and 6 bases at J; junction bases unmatched: 12. CDR3 length equals 17 residues. From germline, CDR1 is SEHNR and CDR2 FQNEAQ (reference sequence). The chain's CDR3 is CASSPPLGQGERQPQHF. CDR3 nucleotide sequence: TGTGCCAGCAGCCCCCCACTGGGACAGGGGGAGCGTCAGCCCCAGCATTTT.

The chain recombines TRBV29-1 with TRBJ2-5; 7 nucleotides align to TRBD2. V dropped 0 bases and J dropped 4; count of bases not matched to a gene: 8. The germline CDR1 and CDR2 sequences are SQVTM and ANQGSEA. This CDR3 comprises 15 residues. The DNA of the CDR3 is TGCAGCGTTGAAGATTTTTCTAGCGGCCCAGAGACCCAGTACTTC. Translation: CSVEDFSSGPETQYF. Using reference TRBV29-1 and TRBJ2-5 for the parts outside the CDR3, the full variable domain is SAVISQKPSRDICQRGTSLTIQCQVDSQVTMMFWYRQQPGQSLTLIATANQGSEATYESGFVIDKFPISRPNLTFSTLTVSNMSPEDSSIYLCSVEDFSSGPETQYFGPGTRLLVL.

This clonotype was observed at least ten times. The genes are TRBV12-3 or TRBV12-4 and TRBJ2-6; 7 positions match TRBD1. V dropped 0 bases and J dropped 7; count of bases not matched to a gene: 6. The length of the CDR3 is 16 residues. CDR3 protein: CASSLATGKRANVLTF. In DNA form, the CDR3 reads TGTGCCAGCAGTTTAGCGACAGGGAAAAGAGCCAACGTCCTGACTTTC.